Listed below are T cell receptor beta chains from one sample, sequenced in a study of sequential checkpoint blockade in melanoma. Assay used: immunoSEQ multiplex PCR; TCRdb lists only in-frame clones, some missing. The sample includes under 25,000 clones, around four fifths of them seen just once. The sequences come from CD8+ T cells sorted from blood (inferred from file names), collected from a patient given nivolumab and ipilimumab in sequence. The receptors derive from a human donor with melanoma. CDR3s include the opening cysteine and the closing phenylalanine or tryptophan.

v_call: TRBV28
cdr3_aa: CASSDRGNTEAFF

v_call: TRBV7-8
cdr3_aa: CASSPAGQGSNYGYTF

v_call: TRBV28
cdr3_aa: CASSFGQGFNTIYF

v_call: TRBV30
cdr3_aa: CAWDHGGTQETQYF

v_call: TRBV7-9
cdr3_aa: CASSSGLGSYEQYF

v_call: TRBV7-2
cdr3_aa: CASSPLTSVGETQYF

v_call: TRBV30
cdr3_aa: CALYTGSYNEQFF

v_call: TRBV4-1
cdr3_aa: CASSRITGEDTQYF

v_call: TRBV4-2
cdr3_aa: CASSAELAGSSYEQYF

v_call: TRBV15
cdr3_aa: CATSRDRGAGELFF

v_call: TRBV19
cdr3_aa: CASSRSGGRADTQYF

v_call: TRBV27
cdr3_aa: CASSSSRNQPQHF

v_call: TRBV27
cdr3_aa: CASSGTSGPSTDTQYF

v_call: TRBV13
cdr3_aa: CASSPPAQQGHYGYTF

v_call: TRBV28
cdr3_aa: CASSRLDRGQDGYTF

v_call: TRBV19
cdr3_aa: CASSSYNEQFF

v_call: TRBV9
cdr3_aa: CASSAGLAGVGNEQFF

v_call: TRBV5-1
cdr3_aa: CASSLEVAGSYEQYF

v_call: TRBV29-1
cdr3_aa: CSERSRLLRNQPQHF

v_call: TRBV28
cdr3_aa: CATRQDTGELFF

v_call: TRBV13
cdr3_aa: CASSEGGGLQETQYF

v_call: TRBV7-3
cdr3_aa: CASCGDSLSGANVLTF

v_call: TRBV27
cdr3_aa: CASSPGTEMNTEAFF

v_call: TRBV2
cdr3_aa: CASYDRANTEAFF

v_call: TRBV19
cdr3_aa: CASSAGTGGSYEQYF

v_call: TRBV7-9
cdr3_aa: CASSFANQPQHF

v_call: TRBV10-3
cdr3_aa: CAISESRTGEGSPLHF

v_call: TRBV5-5
cdr3_aa: CASSTPGGIDISNYGYTF

v_call: TRBV7-9
cdr3_aa: CASSLEGGVKAEAFF

v_call: TRBV25-1
cdr3_aa: CASSEWGRSVTGELFF

v_call: TRBV10-1
cdr3_aa: CASWTPRQYSYEQYF

v_call: TRBV18
cdr3_aa: CASSPQPGQGDYEQYF

v_call: TRBV28
cdr3_aa: CASSPSGLAETYETQYF

v_call: TRBV15
cdr3_aa: CATSTDRGSSPLHF

v_call: TRBV5-1
cdr3_aa: CASSYRTSGGPDTQYF

v_call: TRBV10-2
cdr3_aa: CASSERVAWLYF

v_call: TRBV27
cdr3_aa: CASSLSTGAGNTIYF

v_call: TRBV30
cdr3_aa: CAWSVVQGSEAFF

v_call: TRBV6-1
cdr3_aa: CASSGRDRAYQETQYF

v_call: TRBV7-2
cdr3_aa: CASSTSGNSYNEQFF

v_call: TRBV28
cdr3_aa: CASSRGTGYEQYF

v_call: TRBV7-9
cdr3_aa: CASSVGTYEQYF

v_call: TRBV19
cdr3_aa: CASSYGQDNQPQHF

v_call: TRBV10-2
cdr3_aa: CASRTGIEQYF

v_call: TRBV18
cdr3_aa: CASSPGTTDTQYF

v_call: TRBV2
cdr3_aa: CASTGGAPDTQYF

v_call: TRBV11-2
cdr3_aa: CASSGPGLEGAYEQYF

v_call: TRBV15
cdr3_aa: CATSRVPSGGNEQFF

v_call: TRBV19
cdr3_aa: CASRMGGAQYF

v_call: TRBV27
cdr3_aa: CASSPSGQGAFGYTF

v_call: TRBV19
cdr3_aa: CASSIEPGRAEAFF

v_call: TRBV14
cdr3_aa: CASSTRLAGNHNEQFF

v_call: TRBV7-2
cdr3_aa: CASSLNRAEDESNQPQHF

v_call: TRBV5-1
cdr3_aa: CASSPGQGNQPQHF